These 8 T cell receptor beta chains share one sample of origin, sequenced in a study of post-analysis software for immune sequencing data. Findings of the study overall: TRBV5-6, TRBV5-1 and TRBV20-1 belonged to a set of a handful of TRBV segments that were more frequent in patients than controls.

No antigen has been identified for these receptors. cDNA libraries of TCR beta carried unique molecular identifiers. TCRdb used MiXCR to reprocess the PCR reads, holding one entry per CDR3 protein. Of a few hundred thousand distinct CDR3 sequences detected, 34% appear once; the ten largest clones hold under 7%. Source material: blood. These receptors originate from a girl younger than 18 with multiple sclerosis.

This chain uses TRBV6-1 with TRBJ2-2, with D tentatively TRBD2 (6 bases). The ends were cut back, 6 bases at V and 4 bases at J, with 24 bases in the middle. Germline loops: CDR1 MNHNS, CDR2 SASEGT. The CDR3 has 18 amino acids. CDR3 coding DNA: TGTGCCAGCAGCGCGGTTGGAGGGGCTATACGTGGCACCGGGGAGCTGTTTTTT. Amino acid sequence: CASSAVGGAIRGTGELFF.

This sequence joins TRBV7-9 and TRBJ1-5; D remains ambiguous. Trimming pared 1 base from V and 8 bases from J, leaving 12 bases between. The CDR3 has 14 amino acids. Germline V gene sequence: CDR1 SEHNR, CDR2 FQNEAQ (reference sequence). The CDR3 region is CASSLEGSQEPQHF. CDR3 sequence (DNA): TGTGCCAGCAGCTTAGAAGGCTCGCAGGAGCCCCAGCATTTT.

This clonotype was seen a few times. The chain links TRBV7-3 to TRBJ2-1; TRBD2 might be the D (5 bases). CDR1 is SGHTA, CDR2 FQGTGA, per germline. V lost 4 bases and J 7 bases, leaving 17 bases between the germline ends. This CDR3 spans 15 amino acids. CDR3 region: CASSSLGLAKNEQFF. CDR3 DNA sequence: TGTGCCAGCAGCTCCCTGGGGTTAGCGAAGAATGAGCAGTTCTTC.

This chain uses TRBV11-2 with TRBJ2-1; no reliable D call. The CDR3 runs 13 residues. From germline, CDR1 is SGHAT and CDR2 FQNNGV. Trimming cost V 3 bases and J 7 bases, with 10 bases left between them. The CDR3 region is CASSFSAVNEQFF. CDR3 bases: TGTGCCAGCAGCTTCTCTGCGGTAAATGAGCAGTTCTTC.

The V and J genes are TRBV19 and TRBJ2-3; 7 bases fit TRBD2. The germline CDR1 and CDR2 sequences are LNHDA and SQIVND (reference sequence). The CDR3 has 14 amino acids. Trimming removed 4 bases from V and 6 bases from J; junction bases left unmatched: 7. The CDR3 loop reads CASSTGTTADTQYF. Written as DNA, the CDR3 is TGTGCCAGTAGTACGGGGACTACTGCGGATACGCAGTATTTT. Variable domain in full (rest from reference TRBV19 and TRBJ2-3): DGGITQSPKYLFRKEGQNVTLSCEQNLNHDAMYWYRQDPGQGLRLIYYSQIVNDFQKGDIAEGYSVSREKKESFPLTVTSAQKNPTAFYLCASSTGTTADTQYFGPGTRLTVL.

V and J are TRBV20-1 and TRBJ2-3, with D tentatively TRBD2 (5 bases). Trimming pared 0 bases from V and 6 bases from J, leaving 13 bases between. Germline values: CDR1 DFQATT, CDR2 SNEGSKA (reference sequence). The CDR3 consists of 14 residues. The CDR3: CSARDREGLDTQYF. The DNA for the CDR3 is TGCAGTGCTAGAGATCGCGAGGGCCTGGATACGCAGTATTTT.

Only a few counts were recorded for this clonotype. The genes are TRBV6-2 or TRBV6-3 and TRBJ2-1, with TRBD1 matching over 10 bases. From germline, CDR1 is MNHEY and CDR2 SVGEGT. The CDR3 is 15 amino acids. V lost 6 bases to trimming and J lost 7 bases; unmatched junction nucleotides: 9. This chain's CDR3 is CASREPGQGINEQFF. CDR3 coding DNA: TGTGCCAGCAGAGAACCGGGACAGGGGATAAATGAGCAGTTCTTC.

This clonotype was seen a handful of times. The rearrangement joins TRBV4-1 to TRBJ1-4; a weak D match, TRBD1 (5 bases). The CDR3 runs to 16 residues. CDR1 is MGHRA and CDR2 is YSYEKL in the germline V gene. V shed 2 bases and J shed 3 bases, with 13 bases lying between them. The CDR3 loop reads CASSQNLGASNEKLFF. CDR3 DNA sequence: TGCGCCAGCAGCCAAAACCTTGGGGCCTCTAATGAAAAACTGTTTTTT.